This T cell receptor (beta chain) was recovered during a study of beta chain features in type 1 diabetes. About the study: The study found patients and healthy donors alike in age, gender and cell yields. Study results and caveats: Type 1 diabetes patients had TCRB CDR3s that were shorter (moderately but significantly so) in all four CD4+ subsets.

CDR1 is MNHEY and CDR2 is SMNVEV in the germline V gene (reference sequence). The V and J ends lost 7 bases and 0 bases, in that order; junction bases with no gene match: 4. The CDR3 is 16 amino acids. CD45RO/CCR7/CD25/CD127/CD95/CD27 sorting isolated CD4+ naive, central memory, regulatory and stem cell-like memory cells. All of the isolated RNA was reverse transcribed, so expressed TCRB transcripts were sequenced. Sequencing used immunoSEQ multiplex PCR; TCRdb keeps in-frame clones, though not all of them. The sample contains under 300,000 clones, approximately 13% of which appear only once. The table lists this clone with a few counts. Its matching antigen is unknown.

The genes are TRBV27 and TRBJ2-2; the match to TRBD2 covers 11 bases. The TCR comes from a man younger than 40 with type 1 diabetes. The sequenced sample consisted of naive CD4+ T cells from blood. In DNA, the CDR3 is TGTGCCAGCACCCCGGGACTAGCGGCGAACACCGGGGAGCTGTTTTTT. Amino acids: CASTPGLAANTGELFF.